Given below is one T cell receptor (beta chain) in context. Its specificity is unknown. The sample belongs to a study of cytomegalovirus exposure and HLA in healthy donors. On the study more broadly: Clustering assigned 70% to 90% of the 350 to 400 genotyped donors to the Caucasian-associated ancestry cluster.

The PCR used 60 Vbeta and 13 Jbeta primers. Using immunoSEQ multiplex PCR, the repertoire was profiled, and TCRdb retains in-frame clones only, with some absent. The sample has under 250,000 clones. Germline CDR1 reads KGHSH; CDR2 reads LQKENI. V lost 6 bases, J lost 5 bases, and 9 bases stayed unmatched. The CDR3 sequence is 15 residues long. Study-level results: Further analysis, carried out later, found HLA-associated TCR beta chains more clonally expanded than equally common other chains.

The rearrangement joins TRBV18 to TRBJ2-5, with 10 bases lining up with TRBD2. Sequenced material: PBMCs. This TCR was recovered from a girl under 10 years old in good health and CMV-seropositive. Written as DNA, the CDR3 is TGTGCCAGCTCCCCGCCGGGACTAGCGATGGAGACCCAGTACTTC. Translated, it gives CASSPPGLAMETQYF.